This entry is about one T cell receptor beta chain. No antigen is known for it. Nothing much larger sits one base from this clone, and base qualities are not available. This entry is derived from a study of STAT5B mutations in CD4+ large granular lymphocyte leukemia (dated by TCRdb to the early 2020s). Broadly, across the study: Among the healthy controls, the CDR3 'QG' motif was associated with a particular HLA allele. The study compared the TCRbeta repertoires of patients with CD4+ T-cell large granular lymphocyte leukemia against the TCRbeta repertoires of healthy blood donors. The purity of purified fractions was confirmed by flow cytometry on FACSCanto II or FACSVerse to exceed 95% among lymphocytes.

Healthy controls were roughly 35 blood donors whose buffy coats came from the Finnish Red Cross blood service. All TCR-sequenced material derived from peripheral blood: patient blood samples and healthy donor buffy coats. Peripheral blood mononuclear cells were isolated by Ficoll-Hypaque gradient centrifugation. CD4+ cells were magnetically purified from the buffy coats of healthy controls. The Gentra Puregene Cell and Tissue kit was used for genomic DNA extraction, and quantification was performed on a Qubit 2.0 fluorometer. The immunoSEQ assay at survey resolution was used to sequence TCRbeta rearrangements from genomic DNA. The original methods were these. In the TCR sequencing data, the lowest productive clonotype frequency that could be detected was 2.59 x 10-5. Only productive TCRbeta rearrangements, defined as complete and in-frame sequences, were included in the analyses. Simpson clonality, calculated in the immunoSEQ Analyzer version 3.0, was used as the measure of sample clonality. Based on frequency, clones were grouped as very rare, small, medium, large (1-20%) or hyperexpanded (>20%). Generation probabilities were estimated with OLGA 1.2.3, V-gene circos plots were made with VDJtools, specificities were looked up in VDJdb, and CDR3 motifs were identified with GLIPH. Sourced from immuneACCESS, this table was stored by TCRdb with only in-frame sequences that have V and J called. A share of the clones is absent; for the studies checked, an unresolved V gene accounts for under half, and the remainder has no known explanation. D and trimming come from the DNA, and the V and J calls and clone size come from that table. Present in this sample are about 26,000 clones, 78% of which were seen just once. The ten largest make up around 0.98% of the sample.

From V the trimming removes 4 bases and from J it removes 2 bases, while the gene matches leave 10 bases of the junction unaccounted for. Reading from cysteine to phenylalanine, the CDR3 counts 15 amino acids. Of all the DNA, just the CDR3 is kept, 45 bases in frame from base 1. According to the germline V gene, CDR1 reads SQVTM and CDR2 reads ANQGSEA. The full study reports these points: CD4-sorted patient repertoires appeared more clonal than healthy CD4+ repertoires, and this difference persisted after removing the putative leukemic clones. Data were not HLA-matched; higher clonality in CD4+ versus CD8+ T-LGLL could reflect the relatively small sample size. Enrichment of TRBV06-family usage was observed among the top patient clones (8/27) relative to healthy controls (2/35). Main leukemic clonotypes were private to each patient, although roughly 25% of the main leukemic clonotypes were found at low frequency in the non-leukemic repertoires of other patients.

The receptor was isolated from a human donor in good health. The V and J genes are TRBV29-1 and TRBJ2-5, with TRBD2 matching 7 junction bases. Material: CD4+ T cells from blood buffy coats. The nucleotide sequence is TGCAGCGTTGGCCCTGGGGGGGTAAATCAAGAGACCCAGTACTTC. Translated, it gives CSVGPGGVNQETQYF.